Presented here are 19 T cell receptor beta chains from one specimen sequenced in a study of blood T cell repertoires in COVID-19. The data were produced by immunoSEQ multiplex PCR, yet TCRdb's version contains in-frame clones alone and is incomplete. The data show about 400,000 clones, with roughly nine tenths seen just once and 2.5% to 3% held by the top ten. The sample consisted of PBMCs or T cells enriched from blood (not recorded which). Every receptor here comes from a woman aged 25 to 39 who had recovered from COVID-19.

The V call is TRBV5-6, the J call TRBJ1-4; D possibly corresponds to TRBD1 (5 bases). Between the trimmed V and J ends, which lost 0 bases and 2 bases, there was a span of 5 bases. Germline values: CDR1 SGHDT, CDR2 YYEEEE. The CDR3 loop spans 14 amino acids. For the CDR3, the DNA is TGTGCCAGCAGCTTGGAGGGGACTAATGAAAAACTGTTTTTT. Its protein is CASSLEGTNEKLFF.

As concerns this clone: In the same sample, other DNA sequences code for this CDR3. The V call is TRBV14, the J call TRBJ2-7; D remains ambiguous. CDR1 and CDR2 from the germline V gene are SGHDN and FVKESK. V was trimmed by 3 bases and J by 0 bases, leaving 6 bases between them. This CDR3 is built from 13 residues. CDR3 in DNA: TGTGCCAGCAGCCATCATAGCTCCTACGAGCAGTACTTC. Translation: CASSHHSSYEQYF. Full variable domain (missing parts from reference TRBV14 and TRBJ2-7): EAGVTQFPSHSVIEKGQTVTLRCDPISGHDNLYWYRRVMGKEIKFLLHFVKESKQDESGMPNNRFLAERTGGTYSTLKVQPAELEDSGVYFCASSHHSSYEQYFGPGTRLTVT.

The gene calls are TRBV13 and TRBJ2-1, with no clear D. Trimming cost V 0 bases and J 2 bases, with 5 bases left between them. CDR1 and CDR2 from the germline V gene are PRHDT and FYEKMQ (reference sequence). The CDR3 consists of 14 residues. The CDR3 nucleotides are TGTGCCAGCAGCTTAGGTACGGCCTACAATGAGCAGTTCTTC. The encoded protein is CASSLGTAYNEQFF.

CDR3 sequence: CASSPSRTPASTDTQYF. The CDR3 coding sequence is TGTGCCAGCTCACCATCAAGGACACCGGCTAGCACAGATACGCAGTATTTT. The chain links TRBV18 to TRBJ2-3; TRBD1 might be the D (5 bases). The V end was cut by 2 bases, the J end by 0 bases, with 15 bases between. The germline gives CDR1 KGHSH, CDR2 LQKENI. This CDR3 is 17 amino acids long.

The chain carries TRBV18 and TRBJ2-3, with 9 nucleotides matching TRBD2. Germline V lookup: CDR1 KGHSH, CDR2 LQKENI. This CDR3 has 17 amino acids. The V and J ends lost 1 base and 0 bases, in that order; junction bases with no gene match: 5. In DNA, the CDR3 is TGTGCCAGCTCACCACTTCGGCTAGCGGGGAGCACAGATACGCAGTATTTT. Its translation: CASSPLRLAGSTDTQYF. Full variable domain (missing parts from reference TRBV18 and TRBJ2-3): NAGVMQNPRHLVRRRGQEARLRCSPMKGHSHVYWYRQLPEEGLKFMVYLQKENIIDESGMPKERFSAEFPKEGPSILRIQQVVRGDSAAYFCASSPLRLAGSTDTQYFGPGTRLTVL.

This chain joins TRBV5-1 and TRBJ2-7; 8 nucleotides align to TRBD2. Germline lookup yields CDR1 SGHRS and CDR2 YFSETQ. Trimming at V came to 4 bases and at J to 5 bases, leaving 11 bases not matched to a gene. The CDR3 consists of 15 residues. CDR3 in DNA: TGCGCCAGCAGCCCCCTTACAAGCGGGGGAAACGAGCAGTACTTC. It codes for CASSPLTSGGNEQYF.

This rearrangement joins TRBV4-1 to TRBJ2-3; D not resolved. Germline loops: CDR1 MGHRA, CDR2 YSYEKL. The length of the CDR3 is 14 residues. V was trimmed by 0 bases and J by 0 bases, leaving 4 bases between them. This chain's CDR3 is CASSQETSTDTQYF. CDR3 DNA sequence: TGCGCCAGCAGCCAAGAAACTAGCACAGATACGCAGTATTTT.

V gene TRBV25-1 combines with J gene TRBJ2-3; D ambiguous. This CDR3 is 13 amino acids long. Between the trimmed V and J ends, which lost 0 bases and 6 bases, there was a span of 7 bases. CDR1 is MGHDK, CDR2 SYGVNS, per germline. CDR3 sequence reads: CASSEYHEDTQYF. In DNA form, the CDR3 reads TGTGCCAGCAGTGAATATCATGAGGATACGCAGTATTTT.

The chain couples TRBV18 to TRBJ1-5, with D perhaps TRBD1 (6 bases). CDR1 and CDR2 from the germline V gene are KGHSH and LQKENI. V dropped 5 bases and J dropped 6 bases, with 20 bases sitting between them. The CDR3 spans 16 residues. CDR3 DNA: TGTGCCAGCTCAACTCCCGGGACATTTGGCAGTCAGCCCCAGCATTTT. Translated: CASSTPGTFGSQPQHF.

This clone appeared once. This chain links TRBV7-6 with TRBJ2-1; TRBD2 matches at 8 bases. The V gene's germline CDR1 is SGHVS and CDR2 FNYEAQ. There are 17 residues in the CDR3. Germline trimming cut 1 base from V and 3 bases from J; bases unmatched to any gene: 8. CDR3 in DNA: TGTGCCAGCAGCTTAGAGGGTTGGCGGGGGGTCTACAATGAGCAGTTCTTC. Protein product: CASSLEGWRGVYNEQFF.

The chain recombines TRBV5-1 with TRBJ2-5, with 7 bases aligning to TRBD2. CDR3 length: 14 amino acids. V gave up 2 bases and J gave up 3 bases; unmatched junction bases: 4. Germline CDR1 reads SGHRS; CDR2 reads YFSETQ. The CDR3 region is CASSLTSAEETQYF. CDR3 sequence (DNA): TGCGCCAGCAGCTTAACTAGCGCTGAAGAGACCCAGTACTTC. The whole variable domain, filled in from reference TRBV5-1 and TRBJ2-5, reads KAGVTQTPRYLIKTRGQQVTLSCSPISGHRSVSWYQQTPGQGLQFLFEYFSETQRNKGNFPGRFSGRQFSNSRSEMNVSTLELGDSALYLCASSLTSAEETQYFGPGTRLLVL.

This chain links TRBV5-5 with TRBJ2-1; 8 nucleotides agree with TRBD2. The ends lost 1 base at V and 8 bases at J; junction bases unmatched: 5. Germline V gives CDR1 SGHKS, CDR2 YYEKEE (reference sequence). There are 14 residues in the CDR3. The CDR3 coding sequence is TGTGCCAGCAGCTTGCCCGGGGGGGCCGATGAGCAGTTCTTC. As protein: CASSLPGGADEQFF. Looking up the rest from reference TRBV5-5 and TRBJ2-1 gives the full variable domain: DAGVTQSPTHLIKTRGQQVTLRCSPISGHKSVSWYQQVLGQGPQFIFQYYEKEERGRGNFPDRFSARQFPNYSSELNVNALLLGDSALYLCASSLPGGADEQFFGPGTRLTVL.

The chain joins TRBV28 to TRBJ2-2, with 9 nucleotides matching TRBD1. Germline V gene lookup returns CDR1 MDHEN and CDR2 SYDVKM. CDR3 length equals 18 residues. After removal of 4 bases from V and 3 bases from J, the junction contained 12 bases not matched to a gene. The CDR3 bases are TGTGCCAGCAGTTCCCGGGACAGGGCGTATCGGGACACCGGGGAGCTGTTTTTT. Translating gives CASSSRDRAYRDTGELFF. The complete variable domain, with remaining parts taken from reference TRBV28 and TRBJ2-2, reads DVKVTQSSRYLVKRTGEKVFLECVQDMDHENMFWYRQDPGLGLRLIYFSYDVKMKEKGDIPEGYSVSREKKERFSLILESASTNQTSMYLCASSSRDRAYRDTGELFFGEGSRLTVL.

The CDR3 protein is CASSVATGVRETQYF. DNA for the CDR3: TGTGCCAGCAGCGTAGCTACGGGGGTCAGGGAGACCCAGTACTTC. V gene TRBV9 combines with J gene TRBJ2-5, with a tentative D call TRBD2 (6 bases). There are 15 residues in the CDR3. V was shortened by 0 bases and J by 5 bases, with 14 bases between the two germline ends. Germline loops: CDR1 SGDLS, CDR2 YYNGEE.

This chain joins TRBV28 and TRBJ1-5, with 8 nucleotides matching TRBD1. The junction had 10 bases not matched to a gene; V was cut back by 5 bases and J by 7 bases. The CDR3 consists of 15 residues. Germline V gives CDR1 MDHEN, CDR2 SYDVKM. CDR3 protein: CASSTRQGIGQPQHF. The CDR3 DNA reads as TGTGCCAGCAGTACCCGACAGGGGATTGGGCAGCCCCAGCATTTT.

The sample holds many counts of this clone. The chain has TRBV2 and TRBJ1-3; D is uncertain. The CDR3 totals 12 residues. V was pared by 7 bases and J by 1 base, with 5 bases between. Germline values: CDR1 SNHLY, CDR2 FYNNEI. For the CDR3, the DNA is TGTGCCAGCAAAGAGTCTGGAAACACCATATATTTT. Encoded protein: CASKESGNTIYF.

In this sample, this clone turned up a few times. The chain couples TRBV18 to TRBJ1-6; 10 bases agree with TRBD1. The CDR3 sequence is 18 residues long. J was trimmed by 13 bases and V by 2 bases; bases with no gene match: 17. Germline CDR1 and CDR2: KGHSH and LQKENI. CDR3 sequence: CASSPSGQGQRRTAPLHF. CDR3 in DNA: TGTGCCAGCTCACCATCGGGACAGGGGCAGAGAAGGACTGCCCCCCTCCACTTT.

The gene calls are TRBV30 and TRBJ2-7; D is possibly TRBD1 (6 bases). Trimming stripped 6 bases from V and 5 bases from J, with 23 bases between. This CDR3 region has 15 residues. CDR1 GTSNPN and CDR2 SVGIG come from the germline V gene (reference sequence). CDR3 coding DNA: TGTGCCTGCCAAAAGGGACACGTAGGGGTCGACGAGCAGTACTTC. This encodes CACQKGHVGVDEQYF.

The CDR3 DNA follows: TGTGCCAGCAGCCCGGGACAGAGCTCCTACAATGAGCAGTTCTTC. It specifies CASSPGQSSYNEQFF. The chain joins TRBV11-3 to TRBJ2-1, with TRBD1 matching over 7 bases. V trimming: 5 bases; J trimming: 0 bases; junction bases outside the gene matches: 4. CDR3 length equals 15 residues. The germline CDR1 and CDR2 sequences are SGHNT and YENEEA.